The 13 T cell receptor beta chains below were found in one sample sequenced in a study of cytomegalovirus exposure and HLA in healthy donors. Researchers ran the PCR with 60 Vbeta and 13 Jbeta primers. Sequencing was performed with immunoSEQ multiplex PCR; in TCRdb, only in-frame clones are kept and a portion is missing. The sample totals fewer than 85,000 clones. Sequenced input: PBMCs. Every receptor here comes from a woman aged 40 to 49 in good health and CMV-seropositive.

The CDR3 loop reads CSVTDRNNYSGANVLTF. The DNA for the CDR3 is TGCAGCGTTACCGACAGGAATAATTACTCTGGGGCCAACGTCCTGACTTTC. The rearrangement uses TRBV29-1 and TRBJ2-6, with D possibly matching TRBD1 (6 bases). The CDR3 is made up of 17 amino acids. Germline lookup yields CDR1 SQVTM and CDR2 ANQGSEA. Trimming stripped 5 bases from V and 0 bases from J, with 17 bases between.

DNA for the CDR3: TGTGCCAGCAGGGAGGACTATGGCTACACCTTC. Protein product: CASREDYGYTF. This chain connects TRBV25-1 to TRBJ1-2, with unresolved D. The V and J ends lost 6 bases and 3 bases respectively, with 5 bases between them. Germline assignment: CDR1 MGHDK and CDR2 SYGVNS. There are 11 residues in the CDR3.

The genes are TRBV18 and TRBJ2-5; a possible D gene is TRBD2 (6 bases). Germline CDR1 reads KGHSH; CDR2 reads LQKENI. Trimming pared 1 base from V and 3 bases from J, leaving 12 bases between. The CDR3 loop spans 15 amino acids. CDR3 nucleotides: TGTGCCAGCTCACCACAGCGCGGGGCTGAAGAGACCCAGTACTTC. Its translation: CASSPQRGAEETQYF.

The rearrangement uses TRBV5-1 and TRBJ1-1; 9 nucleotides line up with TRBD1. The V gene end was trimmed by 4 bases and the J gene end by 11 bases; junction bases not matched to a gene: 6. The CDR3 is made up of 12 amino acids. Germline V lookup: CDR1 SGHRS, CDR2 YFSETQ. The CDR3 is CASSLGQGKAFF. The CDR3 DNA follows: TGCGCCAGCAGCCTGGGACAGGGAAAGGCTTTCTTT.

This chain joins TRBV19 and TRBJ2-6, with D unclear. Trimming left V 7 bases short and J 0 bases short, with 13 bases between. Germline V lookup: CDR1 LNHDA, CDR2 SQIVND (reference sequence). The CDR3 has 16 amino acids. The CDR3, as DNA: TGTGCCAGTACAGGTTACGTAAACTCTGGGGCCAACGTCCTGACTTTC. Amino acid sequence: CASTGYVNSGANVLTF.

The chain joins TRBV2 to TRBJ1-5; D possibly corresponds to TRBD1 (6 bases). The V and J ends lost 4 bases and 2 bases respectively, with 21 bases between them. The germline CDR1 and CDR2 sequences are SNHLY and FYNNEI. The CDR3 is 18 residues long. CDR3 bases: TGTGCCAGCAGTGGTGGCAGGGGCCTCCAATTTCGCAATCAGCCCCAGCATTTT. Its translation: CASSGGRGLQFRNQPQHF.

The V call is TRBV2, the J call TRBJ1-2; 9 nucleotides match TRBD1. CDR3 length: 15 residues. Germline trimming cut 7 bases from V and 7 bases from J; bases unmatched to any gene: 13. Germline assignment: CDR1 SNHLY and CDR2 FYNNEI. CDR3 sequence reads: CASKILTGGGGGYTF. CDR3 nucleotide sequence: TGTGCCAGCAAAATACTGACAGGGGGAGGGGGTGGCTACACCTTC.

The genes are TRBV6-5 and TRBJ1-5, with 8 bases matching TRBD1. The CDR3 has 15 residues. J was trimmed by 0 bases and V by 10 bases; bases with no gene match: 8. In germline, CDR1 is MNHEY, CDR2 SVGAGI. In DNA, the CDR3 is TGTGCCACCGGACAGGGCCCTGCTAGCAATCAGCCCCAGCATTTT. Translating gives CATGQGPASNQPQHF.

The V gene is TRBV6-4, the J gene TRBJ2-5; 7 bases fit TRBD1. CDR3 length: 17 amino acids. V gave up 4 bases and J gave up 3 bases; unmatched junction bases: 14. Germline V CDR1 and CDR2: MRHNA, SNTAGT. The CDR3 coding sequence is TGTGCCAGCAGTGTTGGGGGCCCACAGGGGCGCAAAGAGACCCAGTACTTC. This codes for CASSVGGPQGRKETQYF.

V and J are TRBV11-2 and TRBJ2-5; 11 bases line up with TRBD2. V lost 5 bases, J lost 2 bases, and 10 bases stayed unmatched. CDR1 SGHAT and CDR2 FQNNGV come from the germline V gene. CDR3 length: 17 residues. Here the CDR3 DNA reads TGTGCCAGCAGCCCTAACGGGCTAGCGGGGGGACAAGAGACCCAGTACTTC. Protein: CASSPNGLAGGQETQYF. The full variable domain, with the rest looked up from reference TRBV11-2 and TRBJ2-5, is EAGVAQSPRYKIIEKRQSVAFWCNPISGHATLYWYQQILGQGPKLLIQFQNNGVVDDSQLPKDRFSAERLKGVDSTLKIQPAKLEDSAVYLCASSPNGLAGGQETQYFGPGTRLLVL.

This chain joins TRBV4-2 and TRBJ1-1, with 11 bases that match TRBD1. The CDR3 length is 16 residues. Germline V CDR1 and CDR2: LGHNA, YNFKEQ. V shed 3 bases, J shed 6 bases, and the junction held 9 bases outside the gene matches. The CDR3 DNA reads TGTGCCAGCAGCCACGCCGGGACAGGGGGGAGGCCTGAAGCTTTCTTT. It yields the protein CASSHAGTGGRPEAFF.

This chain joins TRBV13 and TRBJ2-1, with 8 nucleotides matching TRBD2. The CDR3 is 11 residues long. V dropped 5 bases and J dropped 14; count of bases not matched to a gene: 5. Germline V gene data show CDR1 as PRHDT and CDR2 as FYEKMQ (reference sequence). The DNA of the CDR3 is TGTGCCAGCAGCCGCCGGGAGGGCAAGTTCTTC. This sequence encodes CASSRREGKFF.

The genes are TRBV28 and TRBJ2-7, with D perhaps matching TRBD2 (6 bases). CDR1 is MDHEN, CDR2 SYDVKM, per germline. The V end lost 2 bases, the J end lost 2 bases, and 10 bases lay between the germline ends. The length of the CDR3 is 14 residues. In nucleotides, the CDR3 is TGTGCCAGCAGTTTAGGGGGGAGAGCCTACGAGCAGTACTTC. Translated: CASSLGGRAYEQYF.